This T cell receptor (beta chain) comes out of a study of T-cell reconstitution after alpha-beta-depleted transplantation in children. Using unique molecular identifiers, the investigators prepared the TCRbeta library. TCRdb processed the PCR reads anew with MiXCR; each CDR3 protein has one entry. The table has 750,000 to 950,000 distinct CDR3 sequences, about 16% seen once. This receptor was obtained from a male patient between 5 and 17 years old who had a stem cell transplant for acute lymphoblastic leukemia, so the T cells may come from the graft donor. The material sequenced was PBMCs, mostly from graft donor cells, taken 360 days after TCRalphabeta/CD19-depleted stem cell transplant.

Here the CDR3 reads CSYRGRGPSSYEQYF. The CDR3 nucleotides read TGCAGCTACCGGGGAAGGGGACCAAGCTCCTACGAGCAGTACTTC. V usage is TRBV29-1 and J usage is TRBJ2-7, with D possibly called TRBD1 or TRBD2 (5 bases each). The CDR3 is 15 amino acids. The V end was cut by 8 bases, the J end by 0 bases, with 20 bases between. CDR1 is SQVTM and CDR2 is ANQGSEA in the germline V gene.